Described below is a single T cell receptor (beta chain) sequence and its context. What it binds is unknown. The data were taken from a study of T cell responses to AZD1222 COVID-19 vaccine. The J segment lost 6 bases and the V segment lost 6 bases, leaving 3 bases of the junction unmatched. The CDR3 loop spans 12 amino acids. Generated by immunoSEQ multiplex PCR, the TCRdb table keeps only in-frame clones and is missing some. The data contain approximately 110,000 clones, more than 80% of them singletons. Study-wide points: Seropositive AZD1222 recipients at baseline numbered only 5 to 7.

This chain uses TRBV12-3 or TRBV12-4 with TRBJ2-7, with 9 positions matching TRBD1. The sequence was collected from an adult who received the AZD1222 COVID-19 vaccine. Sample: peripheral blood, taken 28 days after the second AZD1222 dose. The CDR3 coding sequence is TGTGCCAGCAGCGCGACAGGGGGCGAGCAGTACTTC. Its translation is CASSATGGEQYF.